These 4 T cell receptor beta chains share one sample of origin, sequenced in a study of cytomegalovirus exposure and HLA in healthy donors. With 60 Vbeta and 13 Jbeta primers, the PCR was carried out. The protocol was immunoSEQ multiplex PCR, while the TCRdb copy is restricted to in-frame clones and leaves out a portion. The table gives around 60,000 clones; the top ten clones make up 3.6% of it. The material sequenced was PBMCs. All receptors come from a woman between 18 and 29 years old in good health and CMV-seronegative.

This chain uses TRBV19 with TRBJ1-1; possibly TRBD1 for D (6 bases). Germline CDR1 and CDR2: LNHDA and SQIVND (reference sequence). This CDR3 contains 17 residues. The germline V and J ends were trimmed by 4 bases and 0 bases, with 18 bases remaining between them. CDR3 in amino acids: CASSRTGPPRVNTEAFF. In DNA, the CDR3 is TGTGCCAGTAGTAGAACAGGGCCCCCTAGGGTGAACACTGAAGCTTTCTTT.

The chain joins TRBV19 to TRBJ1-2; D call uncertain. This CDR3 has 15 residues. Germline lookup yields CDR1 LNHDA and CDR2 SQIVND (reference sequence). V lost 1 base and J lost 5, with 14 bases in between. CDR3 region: CASSIGGRGTYGYTF. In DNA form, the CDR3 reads TGTGCCAGTAGTATAGGCGGGCGAGGTACTTATGGCTACACCTTC.

CDR3 nucleotide sequence: TGTGCCTGGAGACATGGGACAGAAGAAGCTTTCTTT. This gives the protein CAWRHGTEEAFF. The chain combines TRBV30 with TRBJ1-1; 7 bases fit TRBD1. Germline CDR1 and CDR2: GTSNPN and SVGIG (reference sequence). The CDR3 length is 12 residues. The trim removed 3 bases at V and 8 bases at J, leaving 6 bases unmatched.

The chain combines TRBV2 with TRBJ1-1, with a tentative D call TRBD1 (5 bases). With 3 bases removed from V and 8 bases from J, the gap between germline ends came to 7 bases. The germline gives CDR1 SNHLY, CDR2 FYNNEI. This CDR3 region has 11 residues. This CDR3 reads CASSETAEAFF. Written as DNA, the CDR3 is TGTGCCAGCAGTGAGACAGCCGAAGCTTTCTTT.